This TCR beta chain appears in the sequencing data of a study of T cell responses to AZD1222 COVID-19 vaccine. Study context: Second-dose recipients at about 4 or about 12 weeks were treated as one pooled group.

CDR1 is GTSNPN and CDR2 is SVGIG in the germline V gene (reference sequence). The CDR3 is 12 residues long. V was pared by 5 bases and J by 4 bases, with 8 bases between. A remark on this clone: The antigen is unknown.

Study-level points and caveats: Scientists sampled the repertoires only once the peak T cell response had passed. Of spike-specific TCRs, nearly half reportedly target regions left unmutated in variants.

The protocol was immunoSEQ multiplex PCR, while the TCRdb copy is restricted to in-frame clones and leaves out a portion. The sample has 90,000 to 120,000 clones, around 89% seen once. This material consisted of peripheral blood, taken on day 0 of AZD1222 vaccination. This sequence was found in an adult in good health. The chain combines TRBV30 with TRBJ1-4; D might be TRBD1 (5 bases). CDR3 residues: CAWGGSNEKLFF. The CDR3 region has the DNA TGTGCCTGGGGGGGTAGTAATGAAAAACTGTTTTTT.